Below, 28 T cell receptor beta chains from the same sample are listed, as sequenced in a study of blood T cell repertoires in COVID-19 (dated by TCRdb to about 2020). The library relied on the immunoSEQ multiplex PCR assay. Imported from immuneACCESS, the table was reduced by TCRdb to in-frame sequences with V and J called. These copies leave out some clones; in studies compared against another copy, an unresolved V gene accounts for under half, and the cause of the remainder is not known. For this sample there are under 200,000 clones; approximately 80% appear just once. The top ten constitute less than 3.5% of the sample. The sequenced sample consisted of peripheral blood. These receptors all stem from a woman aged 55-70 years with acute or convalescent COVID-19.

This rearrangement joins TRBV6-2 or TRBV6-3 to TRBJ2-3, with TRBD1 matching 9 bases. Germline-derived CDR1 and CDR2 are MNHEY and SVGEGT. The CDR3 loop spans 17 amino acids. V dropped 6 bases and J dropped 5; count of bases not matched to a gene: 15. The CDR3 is CASSPPWGTGPRDTQYF. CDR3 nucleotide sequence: TGTGCCAGCAGCCCCCCATGGGGGACAGGGCCCCGAGATACGCAGTATTTT.

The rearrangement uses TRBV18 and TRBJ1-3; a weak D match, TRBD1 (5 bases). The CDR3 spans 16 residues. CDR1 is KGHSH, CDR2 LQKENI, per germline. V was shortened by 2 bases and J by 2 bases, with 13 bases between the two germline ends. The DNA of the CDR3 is TGTGCCAGCTCACCAAATGATTGGGGCACTGGAAACACCATATATTTT. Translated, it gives CASSPNDWGTGNTIYF. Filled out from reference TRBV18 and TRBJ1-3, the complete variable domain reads NAGVMQNPRHLVRRRGQEARLRCSPMKGHSHVYWYRQLPEEGLKFMVYLQKENIIDESGMPKERFSAEFPKEGPSILRIQQVVRGDSAAYFCASSPNDWGTGNTIYFGEGSWLTVV.

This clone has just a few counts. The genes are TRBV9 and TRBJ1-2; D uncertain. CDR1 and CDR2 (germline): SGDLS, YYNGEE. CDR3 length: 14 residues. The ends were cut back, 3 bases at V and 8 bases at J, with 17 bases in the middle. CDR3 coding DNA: TGTGCCAGCAGCGATCAGGATCGGCCCCAGGGCTACACCTTC. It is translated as CASSDQDRPQGYTF.

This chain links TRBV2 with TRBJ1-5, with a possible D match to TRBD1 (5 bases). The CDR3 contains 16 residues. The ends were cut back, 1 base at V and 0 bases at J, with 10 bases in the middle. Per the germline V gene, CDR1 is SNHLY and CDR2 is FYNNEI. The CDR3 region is CASSEDDSSSNQPQHF. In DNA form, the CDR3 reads TGTGCCAGCAGTGAAGATGACAGTTCTAGCAATCAGCCCCAGCATTTT.

CDR3 nucleotide sequence: TGTGCCTGGAGTCCCGGAGGTTCCCTCTACGAGCAGTACTTC. This translates into CAWSPGGSLYEQYF. The V gene is TRBV30, the J gene TRBJ2-7; possible D gene TRBD2, 5 bases. This CDR3 is built from 14 residues. Germline lookup yields CDR1 GTSNPN and CDR2 SVGIG (reference sequence). The V and J ends lost 2 bases and 3 bases respectively, with 14 bases between them. Drawing the rest from reference TRBV30 and TRBJ2-7, the complete variable domain is SQTIHQWPATLVQPVGSPLSLECTVEGTSNPNLYWYRQAAGRGLQLLFYSVGIGQISSEVPQNLSASRPQDRQFILSSKKLLLSDSGFYLCAWSPGGSLYEQYFGPGTRLTVT.

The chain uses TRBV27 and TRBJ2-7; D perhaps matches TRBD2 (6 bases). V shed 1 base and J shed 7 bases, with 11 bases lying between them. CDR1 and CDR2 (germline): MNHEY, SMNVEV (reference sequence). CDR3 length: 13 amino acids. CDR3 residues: CASSLWGGREQYF. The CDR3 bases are TGTGCCAGCAGTTTATGGGGAGGTCGAGAGCAGTACTTC.

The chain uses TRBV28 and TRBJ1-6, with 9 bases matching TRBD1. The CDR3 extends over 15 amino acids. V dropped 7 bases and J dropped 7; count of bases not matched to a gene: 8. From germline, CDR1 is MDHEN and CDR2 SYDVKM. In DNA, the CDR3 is TGTGCCAGCAACCCACCGGACAGGGGAAATTCACCCCTCCACTTT. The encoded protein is CASNPPDRGNSPLHF.

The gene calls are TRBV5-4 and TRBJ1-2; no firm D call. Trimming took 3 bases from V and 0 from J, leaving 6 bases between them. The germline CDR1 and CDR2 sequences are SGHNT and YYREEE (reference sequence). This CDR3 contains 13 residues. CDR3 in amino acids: CASSSLANYGYTF. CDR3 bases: TGTGCCAGCAGCTCTCTAGCTAACTATGGCTACACCTTC.

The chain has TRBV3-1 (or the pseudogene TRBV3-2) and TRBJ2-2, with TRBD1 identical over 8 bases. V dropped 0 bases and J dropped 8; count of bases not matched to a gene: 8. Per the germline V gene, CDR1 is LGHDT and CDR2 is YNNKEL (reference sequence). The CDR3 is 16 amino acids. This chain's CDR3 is CASSQEGTGFRGELFF. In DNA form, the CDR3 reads TGTGCCAGCAGCCAAGAAGGGACAGGCTTTAGGGGGGAGCTGTTTTTT.

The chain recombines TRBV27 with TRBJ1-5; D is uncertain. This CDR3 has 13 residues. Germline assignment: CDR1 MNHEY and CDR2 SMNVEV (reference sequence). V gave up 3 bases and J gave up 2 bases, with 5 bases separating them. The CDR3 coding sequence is TGTGCCAGCAGTTTCCGGGGCAATCAGCCCCAGCATTTT. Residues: CASSFRGNQPQHF.

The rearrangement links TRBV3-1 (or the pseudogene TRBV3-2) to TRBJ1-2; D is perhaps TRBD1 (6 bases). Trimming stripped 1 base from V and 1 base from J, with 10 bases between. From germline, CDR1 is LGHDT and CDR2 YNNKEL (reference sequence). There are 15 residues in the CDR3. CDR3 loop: CASSQGTESNYGYTF. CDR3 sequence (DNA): TGTGCCAGCAGCCAAGGGACAGAAAGTAACTATGGCTACACCTTC.

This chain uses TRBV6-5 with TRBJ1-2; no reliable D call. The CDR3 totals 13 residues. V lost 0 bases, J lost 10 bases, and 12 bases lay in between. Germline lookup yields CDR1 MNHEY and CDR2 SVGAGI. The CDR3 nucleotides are TGTGCCAGCAGTTACTCGCATTTCGGTGACTACACCTTC. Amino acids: CASSYSHFGDYTF.

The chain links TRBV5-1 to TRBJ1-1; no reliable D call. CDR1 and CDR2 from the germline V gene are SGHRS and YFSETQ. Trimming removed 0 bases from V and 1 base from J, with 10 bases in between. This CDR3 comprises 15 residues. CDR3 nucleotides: TGCGCCAGCAGCTTGGTTCCCGGGAAGAACACTGAAGCTTTCTTT. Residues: CASSLVPGKNTEAFF.

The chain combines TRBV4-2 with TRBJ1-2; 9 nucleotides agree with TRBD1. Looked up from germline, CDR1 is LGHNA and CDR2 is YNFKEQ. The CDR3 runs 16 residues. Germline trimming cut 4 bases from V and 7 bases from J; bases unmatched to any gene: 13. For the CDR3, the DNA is TGTGCCAGCAGCCCCTCGTCCGGGACAGGGCGGGGTGGCTACACCTTC. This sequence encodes CASSPSSGTGRGGYTF.

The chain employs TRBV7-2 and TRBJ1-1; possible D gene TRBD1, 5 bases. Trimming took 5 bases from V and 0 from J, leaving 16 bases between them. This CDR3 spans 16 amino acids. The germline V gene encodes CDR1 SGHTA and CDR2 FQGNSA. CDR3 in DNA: TGTGCCAGCAGCCCGCAAGCAGGGAACTTGAACACTGAAGCTTTCTTT. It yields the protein CASSPQAGNLNTEAFF.

The CDR3 here is CASSGTAHNQPQHF. In DNA, the CDR3 is TGTGCCAGCAGTGGGACAGCTCATAATCAGCCCCAGCATTTT. V and J are TRBV11-2 and TRBJ1-5; 7 nucleotides agree with TRBD1. J was trimmed by 4 bases and V by 6 bases; bases with no gene match: 6. Looked up from germline, CDR1 is SGHAT and CDR2 is FQNNGV. The CDR3 covers 14 residues. Supplemented by reference TRBV11-2 and TRBJ1-5, the full variable domain reads EAGVAQSPRYKIIEKRQSVAFWCNPISGHATLYWYQQILGQGPKLLIQFQNNGVVDDSQLPKDRFSAERLKGVDSTLKIQPAKLEDSAVYLCASSGTAHNQPQHFGDGTRLSIL.

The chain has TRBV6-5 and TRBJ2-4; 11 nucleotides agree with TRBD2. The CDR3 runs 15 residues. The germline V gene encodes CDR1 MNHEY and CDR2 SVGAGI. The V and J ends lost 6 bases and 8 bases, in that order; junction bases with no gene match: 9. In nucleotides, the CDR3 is TGTGCCAGCAGGGTTAGCGGGGGGGCCTCGGACATTCAGTACTTC. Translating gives CASRVSGGASDIQYF.

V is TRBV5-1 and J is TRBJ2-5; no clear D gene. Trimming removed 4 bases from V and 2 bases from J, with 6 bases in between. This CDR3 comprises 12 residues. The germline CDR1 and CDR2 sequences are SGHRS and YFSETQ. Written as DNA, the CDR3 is TGCGCCAGCAGCCCCAGTCAAGAGACCCAGTACTTC. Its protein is CASSPSQETQYF.

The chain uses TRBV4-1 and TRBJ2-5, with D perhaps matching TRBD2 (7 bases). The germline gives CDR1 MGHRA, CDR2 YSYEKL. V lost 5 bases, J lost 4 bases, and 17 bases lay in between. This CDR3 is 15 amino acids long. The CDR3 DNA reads TGCGCCAGCAGCACCGGATCAGGGGAGGGAGAGACCCAGTACTTC. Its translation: CASSTGSGEGETQYF.

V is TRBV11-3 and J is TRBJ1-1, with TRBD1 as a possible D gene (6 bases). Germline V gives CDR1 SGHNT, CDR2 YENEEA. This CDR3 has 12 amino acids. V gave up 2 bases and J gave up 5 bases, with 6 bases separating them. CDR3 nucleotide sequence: TGTGCCAGCAGCTTACAGGGGACTGAAGCTTTCTTT. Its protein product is CASSLQGTEAFF. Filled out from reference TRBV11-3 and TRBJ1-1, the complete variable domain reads EAGVVQSPRYKIIEKKQPVAFWCNPISGHNTLYWYLQNLGQGPELLIRYENEEAVDDSQLPKDRFSAERLKGVDSTLKIQPAELGDSAVYLCASSLQGTEAFFGQGTRLTVV.

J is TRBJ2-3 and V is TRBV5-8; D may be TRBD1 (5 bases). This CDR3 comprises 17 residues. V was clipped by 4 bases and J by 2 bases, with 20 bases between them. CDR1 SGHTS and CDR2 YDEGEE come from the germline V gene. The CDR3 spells CASSLGYTGTATDTQYF. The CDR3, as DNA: TGTGCCAGCAGCCTCGGCTATACAGGAACGGCCACAGATACGCAGTATTTT.

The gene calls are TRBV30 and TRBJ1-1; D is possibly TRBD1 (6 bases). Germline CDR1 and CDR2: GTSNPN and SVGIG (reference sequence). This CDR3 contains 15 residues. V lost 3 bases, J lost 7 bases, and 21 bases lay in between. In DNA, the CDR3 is TGTGCCTGGAGCGGAATAGGGGGTTCTGGAAGTGAAGCTTTCTTT. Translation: CAWSGIGGSGSEAFF.

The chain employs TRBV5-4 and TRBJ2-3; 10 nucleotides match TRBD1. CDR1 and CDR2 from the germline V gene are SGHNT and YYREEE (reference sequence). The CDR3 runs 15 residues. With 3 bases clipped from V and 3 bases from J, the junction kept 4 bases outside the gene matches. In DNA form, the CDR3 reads TGTGCCAGCAGCTCTCGACAGGGGGCGACAGATACGCAGTATTTT. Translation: CASSSRQGATDTQYF.

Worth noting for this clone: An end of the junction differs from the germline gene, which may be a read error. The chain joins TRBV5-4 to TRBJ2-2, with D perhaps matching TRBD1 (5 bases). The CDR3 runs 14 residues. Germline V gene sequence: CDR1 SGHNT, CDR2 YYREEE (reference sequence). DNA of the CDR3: TGTGCCAGCAACTTGTTAGGGGATACCGGGGAGCTGTTTTTT. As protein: CASNLLGDTGELFF.

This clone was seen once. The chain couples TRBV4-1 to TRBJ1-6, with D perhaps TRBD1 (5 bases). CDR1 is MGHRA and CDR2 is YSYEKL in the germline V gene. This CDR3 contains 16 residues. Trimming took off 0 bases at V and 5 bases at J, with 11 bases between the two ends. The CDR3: CASSQDRVFHNSPLHF. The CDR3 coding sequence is TGCGCCAGCAGCCAAGACAGGGTGTTTCATAATTCACCCCTCCACTTT.

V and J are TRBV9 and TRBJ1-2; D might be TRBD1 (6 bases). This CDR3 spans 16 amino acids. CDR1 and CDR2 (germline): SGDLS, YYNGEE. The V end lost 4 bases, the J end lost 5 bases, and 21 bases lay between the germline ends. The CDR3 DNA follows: TGTGCCAGCAGCCCGGGGGGGGCAAGGGGCGAGTATGGCTACACCTTC. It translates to CASSPGGARGEYGYTF.

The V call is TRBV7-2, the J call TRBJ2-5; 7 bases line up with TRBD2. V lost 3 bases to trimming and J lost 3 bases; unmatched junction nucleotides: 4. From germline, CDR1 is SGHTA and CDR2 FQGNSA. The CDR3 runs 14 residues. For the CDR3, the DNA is TGTGCCAGCAGCTTCCGAGCGGGGAAAGAGACCCAGTACTTC. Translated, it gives CASSFRAGKETQYF.

The CDR3 region is CASSLGLDRGQLGGYTF. The CDR3 DNA reads as TGTGCCAGCAGCTTAGGACTTGACAGAGGACAATTAGGTGGCTACACCTTC. The chain employs TRBV7-2 and TRBJ1-2; possibly TRBD1 for D (5 bases). The germline V gene has CDR1 SGHTA and CDR2 FQGNSA. The germline V and J ends were trimmed by 1 base and 7 bases, with 22 bases remaining between them. The CDR3 covers 17 residues.